These T cell receptor beta chains were read from a single sample in a study of shared clonotypes between healthy human individuals. Clones were sequenced by immunoSEQ multiplex PCR, and TCRdb holds only the in-frame ones, with some missing. In the table there are some 2.1 million clones, about 93% of which are singletons. The sequenced sample was naive CD8+ T cells from PBMCs. These receptors were taken from a man aged 18 to 29 in good health. Some clones in this sample may be carry-over from other donors' samples. Both conserved end residues are part of each CDR3. A D gene is named only where the DNA matches it firmly.

d_call	cdr3_length	v_call	j_call	cdr3_nt	cdr3_aa
TRBD1	13	TRBV10-1	TRBJ1-2	TGCGCCAGCAGTGAAGGGACAGGGTTTGGCTACACCTTC	CASSEGTGFGYTF
TRBD2	16	TRBV4-1	TRBJ2-1	TGCGCCAGCAGCCAAGTGCTAGCGGGCGGATACAATGAGCAGTTCTTC	CASSQVLAGGYNEQFF
TRBD2	16	TRBV4-3	TRBJ2-1	TGCGCCAGCAGCCGCCATTGGCGGGAGCACGAGAATGAGCAGTTCTTC	CASSRHWREHENEQFF
TRBD1	17	TRBV28	TRBJ2-7	TGTGCCAGCAAACCGGGACAGGGGGCTGTTCTGTCCTACGAGCAGTACTTC	CASKPGQGAVLSYEQYF
.	13	TRBV5-5	TRBJ2-7	TGTGCCAGCAGCTTGCCCGGATCCCTCGAGCAGTACTTC	CASSLPGSLEQYF
.	13	TRBV18	TRBJ1-1	TGTGCCAGCTCACCCTTAGGACGGGCCCAAGCTTTCTTT	CASSPLGRAQAFF
TRBD2	19	TRBV7-9	TRBJ2-1	TGTGCCAGCAGCTCCTCCGGGACTAGCGGGGATGGGGCCTACAATGAGCAGTTCTTC	CASSSSGTSGDGAYNEQFF
TRBD2	16	TRBV7-9	TRBJ2-2	TGTGCCAGCAGTCCGGGACTAGCGGCGAACACCGGGGAGCTGTTTTTT	CASSPGLAANTGELFF
TRBD1	14	TRBV7-2	TRBJ2-7	TGTGCCAGCAGCTTAGTACAGGGGCCCCACGAGCAGTACTTC	CASSLVQGPHEQYF
.	12	TRBV28	TRBJ1-5	TGTGCCAGCACATCTGGCGATCAGCCCCAGCATTTT	CASTSGDQPQHF